This TCR beta chain is from a study of neurological immune-mediated disorders. This clonotype was picked up many times. With 2 bases clipped from V and 5 bases from J, the junction kept 8 bases outside the gene matches. Germline CDR1 reads DFQATT; CDR2 reads SNEGSKA (reference sequence). The CDR3 contains 15 residues. TCRdb independently ran MiXCR on the 5' RACE reads; one entry per CDR3 protein. This sample yields 45,000 to 65,000 distinct CDR3 sequences, of which about 4% are seen a single time; around 3% belongs to the top ten. The specimen was PBMCs. The genes are TRBV20-1 and TRBJ1-1; 10 bases fit TRBD1. The origin of this receptor is a man aged 50 to 60 with multiple sclerosis. The CDR3 DNA follows: TGCAGTGCTAGATCCCGGGACAGGGGTGGGACTGAAGCTTTCTTT. Protein product: CSARSRDRGGTEAFF.